This TCR beta chain emerged from a study of cytomegalovirus exposure and HLA in healthy donors. CDR3 length equals 14 residues. Germline-derived CDR1 and CDR2 are LNHDA and SQIVND (reference sequence). Trimming shortened V by 1 base and J by 5 bases, and 9 bases separated the two germline ends. PCR used 60 Vbeta primers and 13 Jbeta primers. Sequenced by immunoSEQ multiplex PCR; TCRdb stores in-frame clones only, minus some. The table shows almost 200,000 clones, with around 78% occurring only once. The count of this clone is one. The V gene is TRBV19, the J gene TRBJ1-5; D is possibly TRBD1 (5 bases). Sequenced: PBMCs. The TCR originated in a man aged 25 to 40 in good health and CMV-seronegative. The CDR3 coding sequence is TGTGCCAGTAGTATAGGCAGGGTAGATCAGCCCCAGCATTTT. Its protein is CASSIGRVDQPQHF.